Each of the 3 T cell receptor beta chains below was sequenced from the same sample in a study of identical twins. TCRdb fed the 5' RACE reads into MiXCR, producing one record per CDR3 protein. The repertoire consists of about 200,000 distinct CDR3 sequences, with about 7.5% occurring once and the leading ten covering roughly 2%. This sample also belongs to another study, concerning yellow fever vaccine responses in identical twins.

Sequenced material: memory (CD45RO+) T cells sorted from blood. These receptors were taken from a woman aged 18-29 years in good health.

This clonotype was observed a handful of times. The rearrangement joins TRBV7-9 to TRBJ1-1; D is unresolved. This CDR3 has 15 residues. The V and J ends lost 6 bases and 2 bases respectively, with 16 bases between them. The V gene's germline CDR1 is SEHNR and CDR2 FQNEAQ (reference sequence). The CDR3 here is CASRKGPGSNTEAFF. For the CDR3, the DNA is TGTGCCAGCAGAAAAGGGCCAGGTTCAAACACTGAAGCTTTCTTT.

This clonotype was seen ten or more times. V gene TRBV6-5 combines with J gene TRBJ2-7, with 10 bases lining up with TRBD2. This CDR3 region has 15 residues. Germline loops: CDR1 MNHEY, CDR2 SVGAGI. The V segment lost 4 bases and the J segment 2 bases; nucleotides outside the gene matches: 5. CDR3 DNA sequence: TGTGCCAGCAGTTGGTCTAGCGGGGGAGCCTACGAGCAGTACTTC. It is translated as CASSWSSGGAYEQYF.

This clonotype came up a few times. The CDR3 reads CSAATSRSQDTQYF. As DNA, the CDR3 is TGCAGTGCTGCGACTAGTCGGTCACAAGATACGCAGTATTTT. The V and J genes are TRBV20-1 and TRBJ2-3, with a tentative D call TRBD2 (6 bases). The CDR3 has 14 amino acids. Germline V gene lookup returns CDR1 DFQATT and CDR2 SNEGSKA (reference sequence). The V gene lost 5 bases and the J gene lost 5 bases, with 17 bases spanning the gap.